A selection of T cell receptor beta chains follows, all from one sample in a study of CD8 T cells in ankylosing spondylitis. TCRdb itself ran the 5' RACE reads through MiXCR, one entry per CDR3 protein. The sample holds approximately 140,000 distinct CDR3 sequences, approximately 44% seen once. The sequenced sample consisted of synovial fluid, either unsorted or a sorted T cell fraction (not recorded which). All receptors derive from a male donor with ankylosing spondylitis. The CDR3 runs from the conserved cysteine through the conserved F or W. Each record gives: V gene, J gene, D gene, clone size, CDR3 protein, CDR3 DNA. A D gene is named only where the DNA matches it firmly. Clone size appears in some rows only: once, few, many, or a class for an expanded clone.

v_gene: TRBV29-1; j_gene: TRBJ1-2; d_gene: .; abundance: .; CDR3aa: CSVEGGGSALYGYTF; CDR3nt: TGCAGCGTTGAAGGCGGAGGGTCGGCGCTATATGGCTACACCTTC
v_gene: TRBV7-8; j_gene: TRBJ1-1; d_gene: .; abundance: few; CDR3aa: CASSNGAGNTEAFF; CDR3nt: TGTGCCAGCAGCAACGGAGCGGGGAACACTGAAGCTTTCTTT
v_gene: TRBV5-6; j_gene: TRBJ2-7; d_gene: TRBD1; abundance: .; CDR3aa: CASSLGTGVYEQYF; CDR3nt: TGTGCCAGCAGCTTGGGGACAGGGGTCTACGAGCAGTACTTC
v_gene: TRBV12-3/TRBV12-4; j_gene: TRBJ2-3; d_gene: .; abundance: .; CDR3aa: CASSLLWSGDTQYF; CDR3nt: TGTGCCAGCAGTTTGTTATGGAGCGGTGATACGCAGTATTTT
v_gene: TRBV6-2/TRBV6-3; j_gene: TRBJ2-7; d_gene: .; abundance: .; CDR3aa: CASSYTLGGRQDLSYEQYF; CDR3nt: TGTGCCAGCAGTTACACCCTAGGAGGACGACAGGACCTCTCCTACGAGCAGTACTTC
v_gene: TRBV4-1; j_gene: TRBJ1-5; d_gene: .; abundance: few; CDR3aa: CASSQARTVNQPQHF; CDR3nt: TGCGCCAGCAGCCAAGCCAGGACGGTCAATCAGCCCCAGCATTTT
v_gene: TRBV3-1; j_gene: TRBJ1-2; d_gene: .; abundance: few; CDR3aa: CASSQSRYYGYTF; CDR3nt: TGTGCCAGCAGCCAAAGCCGGTACTATGGCTACACCTTC
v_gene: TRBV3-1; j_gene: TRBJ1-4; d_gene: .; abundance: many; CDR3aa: CASSQDLDRMGEKLFF; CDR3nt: TGTGCCAGCAGCCAAGATCTCGACAGAATGGGTGAAAAACTGTTTTTT
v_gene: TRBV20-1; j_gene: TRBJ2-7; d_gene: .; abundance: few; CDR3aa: CSASGKSNEQYF; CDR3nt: TGCAGTGCTTCCGGGAAGTCCAACGAGCAGTACTTC
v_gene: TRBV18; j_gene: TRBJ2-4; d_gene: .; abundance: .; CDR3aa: CASSGHLQNIQYF; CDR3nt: TGTGCCAGCTCAGGTCATCTGCAAAACATTCAGTACTTC
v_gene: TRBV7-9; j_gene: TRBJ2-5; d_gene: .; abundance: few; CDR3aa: CASGGTREETQYF; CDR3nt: TGTGCCAGCGGGGGGACAAGAGAAGAGACCCAGTACTTC
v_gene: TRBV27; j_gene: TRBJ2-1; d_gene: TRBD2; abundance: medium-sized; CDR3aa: CASSLWRGSPGEQFF; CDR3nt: TGTGCCAGCAGTTTATGGCGGGGGTCCCCCGGTGAGCAGTTCTTC
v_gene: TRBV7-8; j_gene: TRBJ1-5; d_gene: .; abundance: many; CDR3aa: CASSPATVNQPQHF; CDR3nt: TGTGCCAGCAGCCCGGCGACAGTTAATCAGCCCCAGCATTTT
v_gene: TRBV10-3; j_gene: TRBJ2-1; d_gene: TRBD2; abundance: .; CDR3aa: CAIRRGRSGVYNEQFF; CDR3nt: TGTGCCATCAGACGGGGCCGTAGCGGGGTATACAATGAGCAGTTCTTC
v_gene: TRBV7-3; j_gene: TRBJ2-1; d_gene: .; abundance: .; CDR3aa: CASSLDINYNEQFF; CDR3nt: TGTGCCAGCAGCTTAGACATCAACTACAATGAGCAGTTCTTC
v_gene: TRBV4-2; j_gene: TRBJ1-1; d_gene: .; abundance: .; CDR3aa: CASRQDRGGGDAFF; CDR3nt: TGTGCCAGCAGACAAGATCGAGGGGGGGGCGATGCTTTCTTT
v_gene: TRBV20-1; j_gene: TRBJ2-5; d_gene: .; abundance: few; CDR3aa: CSASERAIQETQYF; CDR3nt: TGCAGTGCTAGTGAGCGGGCTATCCAAGAGACCCAGTACTTC
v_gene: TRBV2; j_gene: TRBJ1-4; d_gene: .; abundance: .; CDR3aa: CASSEAAGANEKLFF; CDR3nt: TGTGCCAGCAGTGAAGCGGCAGGGGCTAATGAAAAACTGTTTTTT
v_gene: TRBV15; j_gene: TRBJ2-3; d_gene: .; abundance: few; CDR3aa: CATSRGLPVIDTQYF; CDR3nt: TGTGCCACCAGCAGAGGACTCCCAGTCATAGATACGCAGTATTTT
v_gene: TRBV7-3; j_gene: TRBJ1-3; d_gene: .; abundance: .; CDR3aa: CASSLTGGQASGNTIYF; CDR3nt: TGTGCCAGCAGCTTAACGGGGGGGCAGGCCTCTGGAAACACCATATATTTT
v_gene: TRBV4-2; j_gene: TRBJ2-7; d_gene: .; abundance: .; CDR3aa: CASSPQYSPEYEQYF; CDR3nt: TGTGCCAGCAGCCCACAATATTCGCCAGAGTACGAGCAGTACTTC
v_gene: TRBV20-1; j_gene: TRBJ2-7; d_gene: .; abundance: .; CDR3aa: CSASLGSDSYEQYF; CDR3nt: TGCAGTGCTAGTCTCGGCAGTGATTCCTACGAGCAGTACTTC
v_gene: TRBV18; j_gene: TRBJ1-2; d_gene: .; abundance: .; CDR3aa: CASSPTRRSLYGYTF; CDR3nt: TGTGCCAGCTCGCCAACAAGGCGATCTCTCTATGGCTACACCTTC
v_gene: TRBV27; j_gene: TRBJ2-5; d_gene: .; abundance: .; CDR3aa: CASSLSAGDHQETQYF; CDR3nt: TGTGCCAGCAGTTTATCGGCAGGGGACCACCAAGAGACCCAGTACTTC
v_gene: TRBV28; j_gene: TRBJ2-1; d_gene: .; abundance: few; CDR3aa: CASSLSRGGYNEQFF; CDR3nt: TGTGCCAGCAGTTTATCCCGCGGAGGCTACAATGAGCAGTTCTTC
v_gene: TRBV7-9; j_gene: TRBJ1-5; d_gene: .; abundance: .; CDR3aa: CASSLSGGIGNQPQHF; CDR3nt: TGTGCCAGCAGCCTTAGCGGGGGTATCGGCAATCAGCCCCAGCATTTT
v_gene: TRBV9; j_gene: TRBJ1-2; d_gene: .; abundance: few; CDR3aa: CASSVNPTEKGNYGYTF; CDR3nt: TGTGCCAGCAGCGTAAACCCGACAGAAAAGGGTAACTATGGCTACACCTTC
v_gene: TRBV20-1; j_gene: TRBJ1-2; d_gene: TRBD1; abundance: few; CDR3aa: CSARVPSLGTGYGYTF; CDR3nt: TGCAGTGCTAGAGTTCCCTCCTTAGGGACAGGCTATGGCTACACCTTC
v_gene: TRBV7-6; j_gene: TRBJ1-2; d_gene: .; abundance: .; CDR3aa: CASSLAAGGYGYTF; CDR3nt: TGTGCCAGCAGCTTAGCAGCGGGTGGCTATGGCTACACCTTC
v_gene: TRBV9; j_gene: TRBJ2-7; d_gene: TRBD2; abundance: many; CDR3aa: CASSVGSGSSYEQYF; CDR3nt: TGTGCCAGCAGCGTAGGGAGCGGGAGTTCCTACGAGCAGTACTTC
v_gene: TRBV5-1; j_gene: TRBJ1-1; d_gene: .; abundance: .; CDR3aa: CASSLGWGVNTEAFF; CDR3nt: TGCGCCAGCAGCTTGGGCTGGGGTGTCAACACTGAAGCTTTCTTT
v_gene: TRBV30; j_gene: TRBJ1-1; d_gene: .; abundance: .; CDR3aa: CAWGSPNTEAFF; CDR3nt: TGTGCCTGGGGCTCACCGAACACTGAAGCTTTCTTT
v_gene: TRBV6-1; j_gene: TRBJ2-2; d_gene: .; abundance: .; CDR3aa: CASTAGGHTGELFF; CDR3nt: TGTGCCAGCACCGCCGGGGGACACACCGGGGAGCTGTTTTTT
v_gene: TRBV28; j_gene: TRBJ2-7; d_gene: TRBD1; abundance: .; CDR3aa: CASSPRSGQGLSITYEQYF; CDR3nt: TGTGCCAGCAGCCCAAGGTCGGGACAGGGGCTATCCATTACCTACGAGCAGTACTTC
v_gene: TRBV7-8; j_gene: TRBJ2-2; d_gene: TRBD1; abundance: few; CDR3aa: CASSLKTGIRTGELFF; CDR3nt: TGTGCCAGCAGCTTAAAGACAGGGATCCGTACCGGGGAGCTGTTTTTT
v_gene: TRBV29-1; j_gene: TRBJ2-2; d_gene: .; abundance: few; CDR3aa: CSVEGSNTGELFF; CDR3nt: TGCAGCGTTGAAGGGAGTAACACCGGGGAGCTGTTTTTT
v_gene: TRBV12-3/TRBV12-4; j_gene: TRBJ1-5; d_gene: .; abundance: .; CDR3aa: CASSLRAGIRQPQHF; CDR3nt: TGTGCCAGCAGTTTACGGGCAGGAATCAGGCAGCCCCAGCATTTT
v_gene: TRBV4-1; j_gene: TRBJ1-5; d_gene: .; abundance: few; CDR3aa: CASSLRQAFSNQPQHF; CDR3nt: TGCGCCAGCAGCCTTAGACAGGCTTTTAGCAATCAGCCCCAGCATTTT
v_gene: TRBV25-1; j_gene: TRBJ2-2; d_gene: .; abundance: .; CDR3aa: CASSLAADNTGELFF; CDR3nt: TGTGCCAGCAGTCTGGCCGCAGACAACACCGGGGAGCTGTTTTTT
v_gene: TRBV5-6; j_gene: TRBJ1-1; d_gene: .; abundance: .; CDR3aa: CASSLFQGTEAFF; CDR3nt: TGTGCCAGCAGCTTATTCCAGGGGACTGAAGCTTTCTTT
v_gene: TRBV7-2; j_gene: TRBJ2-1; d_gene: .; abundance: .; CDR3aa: CASSLNPSTYNEQFF; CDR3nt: TGTGCCAGCAGCTTAAACCCCTCAACCTACAATGAGCAGTTCTTC
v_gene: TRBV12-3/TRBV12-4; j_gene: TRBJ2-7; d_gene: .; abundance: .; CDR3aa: CASSLALGRPEQYF; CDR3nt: TGTGCCAGCAGTTTAGCGCTCGGCAGGCCCGAGCAGTACTTC
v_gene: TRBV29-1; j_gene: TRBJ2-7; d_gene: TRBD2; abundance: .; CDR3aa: CSVEGVSGRGSYEQYF; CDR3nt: TGCAGCGTTGAAGGGGTTAGCGGGAGGGGCTCCTACGAGCAGTACTTC
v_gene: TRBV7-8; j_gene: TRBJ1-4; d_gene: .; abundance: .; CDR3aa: CASSLAWGQVNLAKLFF; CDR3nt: TGTGCCAGCAGCTTAGCGTGGGGACAAGTCAACCTTGCAAAACTGTTTTTT
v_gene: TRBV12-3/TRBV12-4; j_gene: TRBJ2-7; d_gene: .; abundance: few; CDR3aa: CASSPGLEGSYEQYF; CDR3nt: TGTGCCAGCAGTCCAGGCCTGGAGGGTAGCTACGAGCAGTACTTC
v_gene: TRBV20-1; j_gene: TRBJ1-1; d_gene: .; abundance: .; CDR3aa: CSARGVGAGLNTEAFF; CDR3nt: TGCAGTGCTAGAGGAGTCGGGGCAGGGTTGAACACTGAAGCTTTCTTT
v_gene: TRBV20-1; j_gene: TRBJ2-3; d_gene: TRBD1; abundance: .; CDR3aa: CSAMTGEVDTQYF; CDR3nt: TGCAGTGCTATGACAGGGGAGGTCGATACGCAGTATTTT
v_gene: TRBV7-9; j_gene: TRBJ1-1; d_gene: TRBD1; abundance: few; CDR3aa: CAIPDRQGNTEAFF; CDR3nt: TGTGCCATCCCAGACCGACAGGGAAACACTGAAGCTTTCTTT
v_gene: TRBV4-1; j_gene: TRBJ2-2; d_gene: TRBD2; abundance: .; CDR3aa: CASSQMIAGGTGELFF; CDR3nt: TGCGCCAGCAGCCAAATGATAGCGGGAGGCACCGGGGAGCTGTTTTTT
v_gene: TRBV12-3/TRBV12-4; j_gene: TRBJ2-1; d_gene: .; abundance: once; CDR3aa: CASSFFSSHQGSEQFF; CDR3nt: TGTGCCAGCAGTTTTTTTTCCTCACACCAGGGCAGTGAGCAGTTCTTC
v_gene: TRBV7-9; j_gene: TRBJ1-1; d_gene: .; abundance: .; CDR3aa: CASSLHLRRNTEAFF; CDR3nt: TGTGCCAGCAGCCTCCATTTGAGGAGGAACACTGAAGCTTTCTTT
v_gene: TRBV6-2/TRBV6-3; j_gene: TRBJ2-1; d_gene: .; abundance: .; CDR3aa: CASSPRDYNEQFF; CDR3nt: TGTGCCAGCAGTCCCCGGGACTACAATGAGCAGTTCTTC
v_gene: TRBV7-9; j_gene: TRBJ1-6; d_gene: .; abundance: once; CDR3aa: CASSTFVSPLHF; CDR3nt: TGTGCCAGCAGCACATTTGTGTCACCCCTCCACTTT
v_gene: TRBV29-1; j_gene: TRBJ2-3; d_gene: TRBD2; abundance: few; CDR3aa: CSVDGLAGDSTDTQYF; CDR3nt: TGCAGCGTAGACGGACTAGCGGGGGACAGCACAGATACGCAGTATTTT
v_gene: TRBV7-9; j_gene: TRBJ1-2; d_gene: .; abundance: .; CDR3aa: CASSLALGAPYGYTF; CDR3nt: TGTGCCAGCAGCTTAGCGCTAGGGGCACCCTATGGCTACACCTTC
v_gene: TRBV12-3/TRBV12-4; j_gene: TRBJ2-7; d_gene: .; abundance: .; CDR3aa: CASSLAVAAIYDEQYF; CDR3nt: TGTGCCAGCAGTTTAGCGGTGGCTGCAATTTACGACGAGCAGTACTTC